This TCR beta chain was sequenced during a study of blood T cell repertoires in COVID-19. Study details: Acute-phase and convalescent COVID-19 samples originated in the United States, Italy and Spain. T cells, B-cell-depleted T cells, or PBMCs supplied cDNA or gDNA.

Per the original methods: From reference gene primer amplification, estimates of nucleated cell counts were derived. The method was immunoSEQ multiplex PCR; TCRdb's version includes in-frame clones alone and lacks a portion of them. V and J calls and clone size are as listed in that table; D and trimming were resolved from the DNA. The table shows 150,000 or so clones, with about 85% occurring only once. CDR1 and CDR2 from the germline V gene are SGHDN and FVKESK. The CDR3 is 20 amino acids. V shed 4 bases, J shed 6 bases, and the junction held 16 bases outside the gene matches. While infection was still active, Seattle patients were enrolled and then followed longitudinally.

The V and J genes are TRBV14 and TRBJ2-1; 15 bases fit TRBD2. The receptor was derived from a man aged 60-69 years with COVID-19, enrolled during active disease. Sequencing was performed on peripheral blood. The CDR3 here is CASSPSGLAGGPTYGNEQFF. CDR3 bases: TGTGCCAGCAGCCCTTCCGGACTAGCGGGAGGGCCGACCTACGGCAATGAGCAGTTCTTC.